This T cell receptor (beta chain) derives from a study of blood T cell repertoires in COVID-19. Germline CDR1 is SGDLS and CDR2 is YYNGEE. V lost 2 bases, J lost 4 bases, and 10 bases stayed unmatched. The CDR3 has 17 amino acids. Clones were sequenced by immunoSEQ multiplex PCR, and TCRdb holds only the in-frame ones, with some missing. This table has tens of thousands of clones, more than 70% appearing once. The receptor's source is a man between 65 and 80 years old with active COVID-19. The rearrangement joins TRBV9 to TRBJ2-1; 9 nucleotides match TRBD1. Sequencing used peripheral blood. DNA for the CDR3: TGTGCCAGCAGCGTTCGACCGGGAGGACAGGGGTACAATGAGCAGTTCTTC. It specifies CASSVRPGGQGYNEQFF. Drawing the rest from reference TRBV9 and TRBJ2-1, the complete variable domain is DSGVTQTPKHLITATGQRVTLRCSPRSGDLSVYWYQQSLDQGLQFLIQYYNGEERAKGNILERFSAQQFPDLHSELNLSSLELGDSALYFCASSVRPGGQGYNEQFFGPGTRLTVL.